The entry below describes one T cell receptor beta chain. Antigen: not known. The CDR3 regions of TCR beta were amplified from RNA transcripts. HTBI primers drove first-round RT-PCR of the TCR CDR3. TCRdb processed the multiplex PCR reads anew with MiXCR; each CDR3 protein has one entry. The sample has about 620,000 distinct CDR3 sequences, around 15% seen once; the top ten hold 3.8%. The data are from a study of T cells in Graves' hyperthyroidism and ophthalmopathy. Graves' hyperthyroidism showing no ophthalmopathy progression within 18 months was considered stable. Each 10 ml fresh peripheral blood draw supplied the PBMCs. Study findings and constraints: Before onset, ophthalmopathy was predicted by the model a median around 6 months earlier.

This CDR3 spans 14 amino acids. V shed 0 bases and J shed 5 bases, with 10 bases lying between them. CDR1 is MNHNY, CDR2 SVGAGI, per germline (reference sequence). The sample consisted of blood. This chain joins TRBV6-6 and TRBJ2-5; a possible D gene is TRBD2 (6 bases). The receptor was isolated from a woman in her thirties with Graves' hyperthyroidism. The CDR3 loop reads CASSYSAGRETQYF. CDR3 nucleotide sequence: TGTGCCAGCAGTTACTCGGCAGGGAGGGAGACCCAGTACTTC.